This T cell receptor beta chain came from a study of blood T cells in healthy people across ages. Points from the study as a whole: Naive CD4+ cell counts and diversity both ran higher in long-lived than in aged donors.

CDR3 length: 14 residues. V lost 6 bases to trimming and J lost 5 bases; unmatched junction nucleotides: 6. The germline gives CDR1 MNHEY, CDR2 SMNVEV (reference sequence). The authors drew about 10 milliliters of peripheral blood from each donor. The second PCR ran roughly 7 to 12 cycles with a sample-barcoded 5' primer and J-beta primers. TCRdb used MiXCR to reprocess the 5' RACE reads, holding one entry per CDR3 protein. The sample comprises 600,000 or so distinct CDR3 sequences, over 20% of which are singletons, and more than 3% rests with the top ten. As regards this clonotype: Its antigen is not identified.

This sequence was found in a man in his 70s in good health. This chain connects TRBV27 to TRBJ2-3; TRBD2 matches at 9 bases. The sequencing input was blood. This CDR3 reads CASRPSGTGDTQYF. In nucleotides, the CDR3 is TGTGCCAGCAGGCCTAGCGGGACGGGAGATACGCAGTATTTT.